This T cell receptor (beta chain) stems from a study of PD-1 blockade in mismatch repair-deficient tumors. The CDR3 length is 14 residues. Looked up from germline, CDR1 is SQVTM and CDR2 is ANQGSEA. J was trimmed by 1 base and V by 3 bases; bases with no gene match: 1. This table comes from immunoSEQ multiplex PCR, and its TCRdb copy is limited to in-frame clones, with some not included. There are about 13,000 clones in the sample; around four fifths occur only once, and about 20% lies in the top ten. On this clone itself: Its antigen is undetermined.

Stated time point: approximately ten-day in vitro stimulation with candidate neoantigen peptide 4. Each of seven or eight ELISpot-reactive candidate peptides was used for roughly 11-day stimulation. Clone fold changes were calculated against an identical culture without peptide. Study outcomes and limitations: Rapid post-treatment expansion, then contraction, generally preceding radiologic response, marked tumor-resident clones. 120 to 150 unique blood TCRs came from expansion to three of seven peptides.

Sequences were derived from cells cultured in vitro, sampled from a patient treated with pembrolizumab. This TCR came from an adult with mismatch repair-deficient cancer. The V call is TRBV29-1, the J call TRBJ2-7; 12 nucleotides agree with TRBD2. The CDR3 is CSVDGLAGSYEQYF. The CDR3 bases are TGCAGCGTTGATGGACTAGCGGGGTCCTACGAGCAGTACTTC.